This T cell receptor beta chain stems from a study of post-analysis software for immune sequencing data. Libraries were made from TCR beta cDNA, and they carried unique molecular identifiers. Once roughly 1 to 11 million T cells were used, roughly 490,000 cDNA molecules resulted. In TCRdb, the PCR reads were re-called with MiXCR into one record per CDR3 protein. This sample has roughly 430,000 distinct CDR3 sequences; 30% to 40% occur once, and the top ten carry approximately 7.7%. Study conclusions and caveats: Significantly decreased normalized Chao1 diversity was recorded for multiple sclerosis patients relative to controls. Samples sharing a preparation batch grouped tightly together when assessed by F measure.

This clonotype showed up just a few times. The antigen remains undetermined. The origin of this receptor is a girl aged 2 to 10 with multiple sclerosis. Sequenced sample: blood.

CDR3 loop: CASSLWGLGEKLFF. The CDR3 nucleotides read TGTGCCAGCAGTTTATGGGGACTAGGGGAAAAACTGTTTTTT. The genes are TRBV12-3 or TRBV12-4 and TRBJ1-4, with a tentative D call TRBD1 (5 bases). This CDR3 is built from 14 residues. With 2 bases removed from V and 8 bases from J, the gap between germline ends came to 12 bases.